Sequencing of this TCR beta chain was carried out in a study of blood T cell repertoires in COVID-19. As processed by the authors: Amplification of reference gene primers was used by the study to estimate nucleated cell counts. Only in-frame clones appear in the TCRdb table, and some are missing; sequencing was by immunoSEQ multiplex PCR. The V and J calls and the clone size are those of that table, but D and trimming were determined from the DNA. Here the sample spans about 170,000 clones, around four fifths being singletons. V was clipped by 5 bases and J by 5 bases, with 15 bases between them. This CDR3 has 14 residues. Germline CDR1 MDHEN, CDR2 SYDVKM.

The TCR sequence derives from a woman in her 70s with COVID-19, enrolled during active disease. Input material: peripheral blood. The chain carries TRBV28 and TRBJ1-2; D unclear. This CDR3 is CASSPHIGVYGYTF. CDR3 bases: TGTGCCAGCAGTCCACATATCGGGGTGTATGGCTACACCTTC.